This T cell receptor (beta chain) was sequenced for a study of blood T cell repertoires in COVID-19. Study-wide background: PBMCs, B-cell-depleted T cells, or T cells provided the cDNA or gDNA that made up the material.

In the authors' methods: Estimation of nucleated cell counts relied on the amplification of reference gene primers. Sequencing was performed with immunoSEQ multiplex PCR; in TCRdb, only in-frame clones are kept and a portion is missing. From that table come the V and J calls and clone size; the DNA was used to work out D and trimming. The sample consists of under 200,000 clones, approximately 85% of them appearing once. V lost 3 bases and J lost 2; bases outside the gene matches: 10. The CDR3 length is 16 residues. The germline CDR1 and CDR2 sequences are MNHEY and SMNVEV (reference sequence). The chain employs TRBV27 and TRBJ2-7, with 7 nucleotides matching TRBD2. Sequencing was carried out using peripheral blood. The TCR originated in a woman older than 75 with acute or convalescent COVID-19. CDR3 in DNA: TGTGCCAGCAGTTTCTGGGGGGGAGGAGAGGCCTACGAGCAGTACTTC. It yields the protein CASSFWGGGEAYEQYF.